This TCR beta chain was sequenced during a study of identifying expanded T cells in peripheral blood. TCRdb's table, derived via immunoSEQ multiplex PCR, lists solely in-frame clones and lacks some. The repertoire consists of 85,000 to 95,000 clones, with about nine tenths occurring once and the leading ten covering 3.5% to 4.5%. No infections or other immune events were documented during collection. Note on this clone: As yet, its antigen is unknown.

The CDR3 runs to 13 residues. Looked up from germline, CDR1 is GTSNPN and CDR2 is SVGIG (reference sequence). V was shortened by 3 bases and J by 4 bases, with 13 bases between the two germline ends. Findings and limits, study-wide: Over about two and four weeks, about 15 and 19 clones changed, versus around 1.2 between replicates. Across healthy donors, higher total template counts meant significantly greater approximately two-week count variance.

The chain employs TRBV30 and TRBJ2-7; D is perhaps TRBD1 or TRBD2 (7 bases each). This clonotype originated in a person aged 18-70 years in good health. The sample was blood. CDR3 DNA sequence: TGTGCCTGGAGCCGGCAGGGGGGGTACGAGCAGTACTTC. It encodes CAWSRQGGYEQYF.